The T cell receptor beta chain described here comes from a study of cytotoxic CD8 clonotypes in ibrutinib-treated CLL (dated by TCRdb to the early 2020s). Regarding the study in general: The cohort was composed of approximately 11 relapsed/refractory and 15 treatment-naive patients; IGHV unmutated status was identified in 17 patients. Samples at response were collected after a median of around twelve months of treatment, with a range of roughly 6 to 40 months. Cryopreserved peripheral blood mononuclear cells were obtained before treatment, at response, and at either sustained remission or disease progression. On average, each sample yielded hundreds of thousands of productive templates and around 100,000 productive rearrangements. Every remission and progressive disease sample was obtained while ibrutinib was still being received by the patients. Partial responses were observed in about 25 patients and complete responses in 2; after a median follow-up of around 68 months, remission was maintained in approximately 14 patients and progression was observed in 12. Longitudinal samples were obtainable from about 30% of the roughly 86 participants in the trial.

According to the study, the label for this sample's time point signals: roughly 23 months on ibrutinib. Around 2 micrograms of genomic DNA were extracted from cryopreserved PBMCs for TCR beta library preparation. Longitudinal blood samples from CLL patients on ibrutinib monotherapy underwent high-throughput TCR beta sequencing. The patients were enrolled in a single-center, open-label phase 2 trial of ibrutinib monotherapy. A remark on this clone: Its cognate antigen has yet to be identified. No quality values exist for individual bases; no much larger clone is one base distant.

Spanning cysteine to phenylalanine, the CDR3 consists of 19 amino acids. Only the CDR3 portion is preserved as DNA: 57 bases, with reading frame beginning at the first base. For this chain, trimming is 5 bases at the V end and 4 bases at the J end, and the number of junction bases without a gene match is 13. Taken from the germline V gene, the CDR1 and CDR2 loops are SGHTA and FQGNSA. The paper as a whole reports these results and caveats: Baseline clonality exceeded that of age-matched healthy donors and correlated strongly with circulating CD8+ T-cell counts. Public clonotypes were found to be uncommon and were observed to contract or remain stable during treatment; the increase in clonality was shown to reflect expansion of private clonotypes at ibrutinib response. Clonality rose at ibrutinib response, remained stable during sustained remission, and dropped back toward baseline at progression. Sustained-remission and progressing patients did not have matched sampling times, and lymph node repertoires were not examined.

Each clonotype received, on average, 10x coverage in deep resolution sequencing performed on a MiSeq, where the target depth lay between 1 in 1 million and 1 in 200,000 T cells. The immunoSEQ hsTCRB Kit was used to generate the TCR beta libraries. The paper's data handling went like this. ImmunoSEQ Data Assistant and ImmunoSEQ Analyzer were used for data analysis, and V, D and J genes were assigned according to IMGT definitions. Clonality, with values ranging from 0 to 1, was calculated as one minus the normalized Shannon entropy of productive rearrangement frequencies. Only overrepresented clonotypes making up at least 0.05% of each patient's repertoire were included in the public clonotype analysis. Approximately 14 age-matched healthy donor repertoires from immuneACCESS were used as controls for clonality. In its TCRdb copy, this immuneACCESS table keeps in-frame sequences only and misses some clones. Where compared with another copy, unresolved V genes explain less than half of these, and the others have no known cause. V, J and clone size are those of that table, while D and trimming were read from the DNA. This sample holds about 57,000 clones; 50% to 70% were observed only once. Of the sample, just over 20% is held by the ten largest clones.

Sequences were derived from PBMCs, sampled after 24 months of ibrutinib treatment. The sequence was collected from a human donor with chronic lymphocytic leukemia. The chain was built from TRBV7-2 and TRBJ2-3, and TRBD2 matches 15 of the central bases. The CDR3 has the sequence CASSHASGTSGGYADTQYF. The DNA sequence is TGTGCCAGCAGCCATGCCTCCGGGACTAGCGGGGGGTACGCAGATACGCAGTATTTT.